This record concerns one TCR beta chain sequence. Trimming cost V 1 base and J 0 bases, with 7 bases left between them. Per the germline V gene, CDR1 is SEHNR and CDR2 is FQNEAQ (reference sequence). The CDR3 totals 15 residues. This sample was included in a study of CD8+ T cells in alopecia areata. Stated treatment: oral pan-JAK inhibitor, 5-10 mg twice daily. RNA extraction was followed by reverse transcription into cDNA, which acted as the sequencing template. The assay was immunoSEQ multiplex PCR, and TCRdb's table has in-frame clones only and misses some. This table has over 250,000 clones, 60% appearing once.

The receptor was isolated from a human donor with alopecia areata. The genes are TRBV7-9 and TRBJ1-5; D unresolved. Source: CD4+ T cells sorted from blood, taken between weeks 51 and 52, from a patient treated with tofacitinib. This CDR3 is CASSLESDSNQPQHF. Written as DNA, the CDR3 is TGTGCCAGCAGCTTAGAGAGCGATAGCAATCAGCCCCAGCATTTT.